This is a list of T cell receptor beta chains from one sample in a study of cytomegalovirus exposure and HLA in healthy donors. Only in-frame clones appear in the TCRdb table, and some are missing; sequencing was by immunoSEQ multiplex PCR. The data hold 200,000 or so clones, with 77% observed a single time. Input material: PBMCs. These receptors originate from a woman aged 25 to 39 in good health and CMV-seropositive. Both conserved end residues are part of each CDR3. Fields, in order: clone size, D gene, V gene, CDR3 length, J gene, CDR3 DNA, CDR3 protein. D genes are given only for firm matches. For some rows the clone size is stated as once, few or many, or as a class when expanded; others skip it.

>few|TRBD1|TRBV28|17|TRBJ2-7
TGTGCCAGCAGTTCATTTCCCGGGACAGGGTCGTACTACGAGCAGTACTTC
CASSSFPGTGSYYEQYF
>-|TRBD1|TRBV18|14|TRBJ1-2
TGTGCCGGGACTTCGGGACAGGGGAGCTATGGCTACACCTTC
CAGTSGQGSYGYTF
>-|TRBD2|TRBV29-1|17|TRBJ2-5
TGCAGCGGCGAACCGGGACTAGCGGGGGCTTTCCAAGAGACCCAGTACTTC
CSGEPGLAGAFQETQYF
>-|-|TRBV5-8|13|TRBJ1-1
TGTGCCAGCAGTCGCGGGAGGAACACTGAAGCTTTCTTT
CASSRGRNTEAFF
>-|-|TRBV11-2|13|TRBJ2-1
TGTGCCAGCAGGGTAGCGAGTTACAATGAGCAGTTCTTC
CASRVASYNEQFF
>-|-|TRBV10-2|15|TRBJ2-5
TGCGCCAGCAGTGAGTCGACTCAGGGGTGGGAGACCCAGTACTTC
CASSESTQGWETQYF
>-|-|TRBV15|13|TRBJ1-1
TGTGCCACCAGCACTCGCGGGCCGGCGGAAGCTTTCTTT
CATSTRGPAEAFF
>few|-|TRBV5-6|14|TRBJ2-1
TGTGCCAGCAGCTCCGTACCCATAAGGGGGGAGCAGTTCTTC
CASSSVPIRGEQFF
>few|TRBD1|TRBV9|16|TRBJ2-7
TGTGCCAGCAGCGCCCGACTGGGACAGGGGGCCGACGAGCAGTACTTC
CASSARLGQGADEQYF
>-|-|TRBV5-1|15|TRBJ2-2
TGCGCCAGCAGCTTGAGTGGCGGGAAGTCCGGGGAGCTGTTTTTT
CASSLSGGKSGELFF
>once|TRBD2|TRBV7-3|19|TRBJ2-3
TGTGCCAGCAGCCCTTTCGGGTCCGGGACTAGCAGACGCACAGATACGCAGTATTTT
CASSPFGSGTSRRTDTQYF
>-|-|TRBV18|16|TRBJ1-1
TGTGCCAGCTCACCACTTATGGGGGGGATTAGCGCTGAAGCTTTCTTT
CASSPLMGGISAEAFF
>-|TRBD1|TRBV7-7|15|TRBJ2-7
TGTGCCAGCAGGGATGGGACAGGGGTCTCCTACGAGCAGTACTTC
CASRDGTGVSYEQYF
>-|-|TRBV7-9|16|TRBJ2-1
TGTGCCAGCAGCCCCGGACAGCCCAGCTCCTACAATGAGCAGTTCTTC
CASSPGQPSSYNEQFF
>-|TRBD2|TRBV7-9|16|TRBJ2-7
TGTGCCAGCAGCTTAGCTAGGGGACTAGGCGCCTACGAGCAGTACTTC
CASSLARGLGAYEQYF
>-|TRBD1|TRBV10-3|15|TRBJ1-2
TGTGCCATCAGTGAGTCAGGGGGCGCAAGGGATGGCTACACCTTC
CAISESGGARDGYTF
>-|-|TRBV30|13|TRBJ2-5
TGTGCCTGGAGCTTAGGAGACCAAGAGACCCAGTACTTC
CAWSLGDQETQYF
>-|TRBD2|TRBV13|18|TRBJ2-5
TGTGCCAGCAGCTTATTGGGCCTGGCGGGAGTCGATAAAGAGACCCAGTACTTC
CASSLLGLAGVDKETQYF
>few|TRBD1|TRBV7-9|17|TRBJ1-5
TGTGCCAGCAGCGGCCAAAGGACGGGACAGAAGTCCCAGCCCCAGCATTTT
CASSGQRTGQKSQPQHF
>-|-|TRBV27|13|TRBJ1-1
TGTGCCAGCAGGATGACAGCGAACACTGAAGCTTTCTTT
CASRMTANTEAFF
>-|-|TRBV5-4|11|TRBJ2-5
TGTGCCAGCAGCCTCCCAGAGACCCAGTACTTC
CASSLPETQYF
>-|-|TRBV5-4|13|TRBJ2-7
TGTGCCAGCAGCCGAATTGGGAGCTTCGGGCAGTACTTC
CASSRIGSFGQYF
>-|-|TRBV5-1|14|TRBJ2-2
TGCGCCAGCAGTGGAGGGGCCAACACCGGGGAGCTGTTTTTT
CASSGGANTGELFF
>-|TRBD1|TRBV27|14|TRBJ1-1
TGTGCCAGCAGTCCCCAGGGGGCGGACACTGAAGCTTTCTTT
CASSPQGADTEAFF
>-|-|TRBV15|12|TRBJ2-1
TGTGCCACCAGCAGAGCAGGAAATGAGCAGTTCTTC
CATSRAGNEQFF
>-|-|TRBV19|16|TRBJ1-1
TGTGCCAGTAGTATAGATCGCTGGGCGGGGGACACTGAAGCTTTCTTT
CASSIDRWAGDTEAFF
>-|TRBD1|TRBV19|14|TRBJ2-7
TGTGCCAGTAGTACGGACAGGGGGATAAACGAGCAGTACTTC
CASSTDRGINEQYF
>-|TRBD1|TRBV11-2|15|TRBJ1-6
TGTGCCAGCAGCCCCGGGACAGGCTATAATTCACCCCTCCACTTT
CASSPGTGYNSPLHF
>-|-|TRBV7-6|17|TRBJ1-3
TGTGCCAGCAGCCCGCCTGGGGCGGGGCCCTCTGGAAACACCATATATTTT
CASSPPGAGPSGNTIYF
>-|-|TRBV7-2|14|TRBJ2-7
TGTGCCAGCAGCCTAAACAGGATTGCCTACGAGCAGTACTTC
CASSLNRIAYEQYF
>-|TRBD1|TRBV4-1|16|TRBJ2-5
TGCGCCAGCAGCCAACCCGGGACAGGGTCGTGGGAGACCCAGTACTTC
CASSQPGTGSWETQYF
>-|TRBD2|TRBV6-1|14|TRBJ2-7
TGTGCCAGCAGTGGGCGGACTAGCGGGAGAGAGCAGTACTTC
CASSGRTSGREQYF
>-|TRBD1|TRBV7-6|16|TRBJ2-1
TGTGCCAGCAGCTTAGCGCAGGGGGCGGGATACAATGAGCAGTTCTTC
CASSLAQGAGYNEQFF
>-|-|TRBV27|16|TRBJ2-6
TGTGCCAGCAGTTTTAAGTCGTCGGCTGGGGCCAACGTCCTGACTTTC
CASSFKSSAGANVLTF
>-|TRBD2|TRBV29-1|17|TRBJ2-3
TGCAGCGTTGAGGGAGCCCGACTAGCGGGGAGCACAGATACGCAGTATTTT
CSVEGARLAGSTDTQYF
>few|TRBD2|TRBV29-1|19|TRBJ2-3
TGCAGCGCCGGCACTCCGGGACTAGCGGGGGCCCGCCGGGCAGATACGCAGTATTTT
CSAGTPGLAGARRADTQYF
>-|-|TRBV28|14|TRBJ1-5
TGTGCCAGCAGCCGCGGACAGATTAATCAGCCCCAGCATTTT
CASSRGQINQPQHF